The rows below give T cell receptor beta chains drawn from one sample of a study of control samples from healthy donors and cancer patients. The method was immunoSEQ multiplex PCR; TCRdb's version includes in-frame clones alone and lacks a portion of them. The sample holds about 52,000 clones, 90% to 95% seen once. Sequencing used blood. These TCRs come from a man aged 25 to 45 in good health. Both conserved end residues are part of each CDR3. Each record gives: clone size, J gene, D gene, V gene, CDR3 protein, CDR3 DNA. D genes are given only for firm matches. Clone size, where shown, is once, few, many, or a class for clones that have expanded.

clone size: NA; J gene: TRBJ2-5; D gene: TRBD1; V gene: TRBV5-1; CDR3 protein: CASSFSGGGETQYF; CDR3 DNA: TGCGCCAGCAGCTTTTCAGGGGGTGGAGAGACCCAGTACTTC
clone size: NA; J gene: TRBJ2-5; D gene: TRBD2; V gene: TRBV5-8; CDR3 protein: CASSLGTSGRETQYF; CDR3 DNA: TGTGCCAGCAGCTTGGGGACTAGCGGTCGAGAGACCCAGTACTTC
clone size: NA; J gene: TRBJ2-7; D gene: NA; V gene: TRBV28; CDR3 protein: CASSSGQNYEQYF; CDR3 DNA: TGTGCCAGCAGTTCCGGACAGAACTACGAGCAGTACTTC
clone size: NA; J gene: TRBJ2-3; D gene: NA; V gene: TRBV11-3; CDR3 protein: CASSPQESTDTQYF; CDR3 DNA: TGTGCCAGCAGCCCACAGGAAAGCACAGATACGCAGTATTTT
clone size: NA; J gene: TRBJ2-2; D gene: TRBD2; V gene: TRBV11-2; CDR3 protein: CASSFLTLAGGGTGELFF; CDR3 DNA: TGTGCCAGCAGCTTCTTAACCCTAGCGGGAGGGGGCACCGGGGAGCTGTTTTTT
clone size: NA; J gene: TRBJ2-3; D gene: TRBD1; V gene: TRBV5-1; CDR3 protein: CASSRDRAGTDTQYF; CDR3 DNA: TGCGCCAGCAGCCGGGACAGGGCAGGCACAGATACGCAGTATTTT
clone size: NA; J gene: TRBJ2-6; D gene: NA; V gene: TRBV6-4; CDR3 protein: CASSETAGANVLTF; CDR3 DNA: TGTGCCAGCAGTGAAACAGCTGGGGCCAACGTCCTGACTTTC
clone size: once; J gene: TRBJ1-4; D gene: NA; V gene: TRBV4-2; CDR3 protein: CASSVEQANEKLFF; CDR3 DNA: TGTGCCAGCAGCGTGGAACAGGCGAATGAAAAACTGTTTTTT
clone size: NA; J gene: TRBJ2-7; D gene: NA; V gene: TRBV11-2; CDR3 protein: CASSLEALYEQYF; CDR3 DNA: TGTGCCAGCAGCTTAGAAGCGCTCTACGAGCAGTACTTC
clone size: NA; J gene: TRBJ2-3; D gene: NA; V gene: TRBV13; CDR3 protein: CASSPGEGVTDTQYF; CDR3 DNA: TGTGCCAGCTCCCCGGGTGAGGGAGTGACAGATACGCAGTATTTT
clone size: NA; J gene: TRBJ2-1; D gene: NA; V gene: TRBV11-3; CDR3 protein: CASSPDISSYNEQFF; CDR3 DNA: TGTGCCAGCAGCCCCGATATAAGCTCCTACAATGAGCAGTTCTTC
clone size: NA; J gene: TRBJ1-4; D gene: NA; V gene: TRBV5-1; CDR3 protein: CASSLPGVEKLFF; CDR3 DNA: TGCGCCAGCAGCTTGCCAGGGGTTGAAAAACTGTTTTTT
clone size: NA; J gene: TRBJ1-5; D gene: NA; V gene: TRBV4-1; CDR3 protein: CASSHSGQSNQPQHF; CDR3 DNA: TGCGCCAGCAGCCACTCCGGGCAGTCCAATCAGCCCCAGCATTTT
clone size: NA; J gene: TRBJ2-2; D gene: TRBD2; V gene: TRBV7-3; CDR3 protein: CASSLGAGPHTGELFF; CDR3 DNA: TGTGCCAGCAGCTTAGGAGCGGGACCACACACCGGGGAGCTGTTTTTT
clone size: NA; J gene: TRBJ2-7; D gene: NA; V gene: TRBV11-1; CDR3 protein: CASSKPGQVYEQYF; CDR3 DNA: TGTGCCAGCAGCAAGCCGGGGCAAGTCTACGAGCAGTACTTC
clone size: NA; J gene: TRBJ1-4; D gene: NA; V gene: TRBV27; CDR3 protein: CASSQSDRVNEKLFF; CDR3 DNA: TGTGCCAGCAGTCAATCGGACAGAGTTAATGAAAAACTGTTTTTT
clone size: NA; J gene: TRBJ2-2; D gene: NA; V gene: TRBV2; CDR3 protein: CASRGTNTGELFF; CDR3 DNA: TGTGCCAGCAGAGGGACGAACACCGGGGAGCTGTTTTTT
clone size: NA; J gene: TRBJ2-1; D gene: NA; V gene: TRBV2; CDR3 protein: CASSEIGGGEQFF; CDR3 DNA: TGTGCCAGCAGTGAAATAGGGGGTGGTGAGCAGTTCTTC
clone size: NA; J gene: TRBJ2-5; D gene: TRBD2; V gene: TRBV4-1; CDR3 protein: CASSQVPSGRETQYF; CDR3 DNA: TGCGCCAGCAGCCAAGTTCCTAGCGGGAGAGAGACCCAGTACTTC
clone size: NA; J gene: TRBJ1-1; D gene: NA; V gene: TRBV19; CDR3 protein: CASTGLYMNTEAFF; CDR3 DNA: TGTGCCAGCACAGGGTTATACATGAACACTGAAGCTTTCTTT
clone size: once; J gene: TRBJ2-7; D gene: TRBD2; V gene: TRBV4-3; CDR3 protein: CASSQVEGGRGGLGEQYF; CDR3 DNA: TGCGCCAGCAGCCAAGTGGAGGGGGGACGCGGGGGGCTAGGGGAGCAGTACTTC
clone size: once; J gene: TRBJ2-1; D gene: TRBD2; V gene: TRBV7-9; CDR3 protein: CASSLLAGATSYNEQFF; CDR3 DNA: TGTGCCAGCAGCTTATTGGCGGGAGCCACCTCCTACAATGAGCAGTTCTTC
clone size: NA; J gene: TRBJ2-1; D gene: NA; V gene: TRBV6-4; CDR3 protein: CASSDNSYNEQFF; CDR3 DNA: TGTGCCAGCAGTGACAACTCCTACAATGAGCAGTTCTTC
clone size: NA; J gene: TRBJ2-4; D gene: NA; V gene: TRBV7-9; CDR3 protein: CASSPPGQLLAKNIQYF; CDR3 DNA: TGTGCCAGCAGCCCCCCCGGACAGCTACTAGCCAAAAACATTCAGTACTTC
clone size: NA; J gene: TRBJ2-2; D gene: TRBD2; V gene: TRBV9; CDR3 protein: CASSVEFSGSTGELFF; CDR3 DNA: TGTGCCAGCAGCGTAGAGTTTAGCGGGAGCACCGGGGAGCTGTTTTTT
clone size: NA; J gene: TRBJ2-2; D gene: TRBD2; V gene: TRBV28; CDR3 protein: CAGLAANTGELFF; CDR3 DNA: TGTGCCGGACTAGCGGCGAACACCGGGGAGCTGTTTTTT
clone size: NA; J gene: TRBJ1-1; D gene: NA; V gene: TRBV7-9; CDR3 protein: CASSPGLGGRWNTEAFF; CDR3 DNA: TGTGCCAGCAGCCCTGGTTTAGGGGGAAGGTGGAACACTGAAGCTTTCTTT
clone size: NA; J gene: TRBJ2-7; D gene: TRBD1; V gene: TRBV7-2; CDR3 protein: CASSYRTGLRDEQYF; CDR3 DNA: TGTGCCAGCAGCTACCGGACAGGCCTGAGGGACGAGCAGTACTTC
clone size: NA; J gene: TRBJ1-1; D gene: TRBD1; V gene: TRBV7-9; CDR3 protein: CASSLRQGKNTEAFF; CDR3 DNA: TGTGCCAGCAGCTTAAGACAGGGGAAGAACACTGAAGCTTTCTTT
clone size: NA; J gene: TRBJ1-5; D gene: NA; V gene: TRBV28; CDR3 protein: CASSVGGPNQPQHF; CDR3 DNA: TGTGCCAGCAGTGTGGGGGGCCCCAATCAGCCCCAGCATTTT
clone size: NA; J gene: TRBJ1-1; D gene: NA; V gene: TRBV5-1; CDR3 protein: CASSFSAVNTEAFF; CDR3 DNA: TGCGCCAGCAGCTTTTCCGCGGTGAACACTGAAGCTTTCTTT
clone size: NA; J gene: TRBJ1-2; D gene: NA; V gene: TRBV6-5; CDR3 protein: CASSYSGLGGYTF; CDR3 DNA: TGTGCCAGCAGTTACTCGGGGTTGGGGGGCTACACCTTC
clone size: NA; J gene: TRBJ2-5; D gene: NA; V gene: TRBV5-4; CDR3 protein: CASSLGLQETQYF; CDR3 DNA: TGTGCCAGCAGCTTGGGGCTGCAAGAGACCCAGTACTTC
clone size: NA; J gene: TRBJ2-1; D gene: NA; V gene: TRBV20-1; CDR3 protein: CSASAGTRHEQFF; CDR3 DNA: TGCAGTGCTAGTGCTGGGACACGGCATGAGCAGTTCTTC
clone size: NA; J gene: TRBJ1-2; D gene: TRBD1; V gene: TRBV10-3; CDR3 protein: CATVDREDYGYTF; CDR3 DNA: TGTGCCACCGTGGACAGGGAAGACTATGGCTACACCTTC
clone size: NA; J gene: TRBJ1-1; D gene: TRBD1; V gene: TRBV28; CDR3 protein: CASRRGPVTEAFF; CDR3 DNA: TGTGCCAGCCGCAGGGGGCCCGTCACTGAAGCTTTCTTT
clone size: NA; J gene: TRBJ1-1; D gene: NA; V gene: TRBV2; CDR3 protein: CASRIVTANTEAFF; CDR3 DNA: TGTGCCAGCAGAATAGTGACAGCGAACACTGAAGCTTTCTTT
clone size: NA; J gene: TRBJ2-2; D gene: NA; V gene: TRBV9; CDR3 protein: CASSVGRSGTSGELFF; CDR3 DNA: TGTGCCAGCAGCGTAGGTCGGTCGGGAACTAGCGGGGAGCTGTTTTTT
clone size: NA; J gene: TRBJ1-2; D gene: NA; V gene: TRBV4-3; CDR3 protein: CASSARTGLNYGYTF; CDR3 DNA: TGCGCCAGCAGCGCCAGAACAGGCCTAAACTATGGCTACACCTTC
clone size: NA; J gene: TRBJ1-5; D gene: NA; V gene: TRBV28; CDR3 protein: CASSLFEVRRVNQPQHF; CDR3 DNA: TGTGCCAGCAGTTTATTTGAAGTACGCAGGGTCAATCAGCCCCAGCATTTT